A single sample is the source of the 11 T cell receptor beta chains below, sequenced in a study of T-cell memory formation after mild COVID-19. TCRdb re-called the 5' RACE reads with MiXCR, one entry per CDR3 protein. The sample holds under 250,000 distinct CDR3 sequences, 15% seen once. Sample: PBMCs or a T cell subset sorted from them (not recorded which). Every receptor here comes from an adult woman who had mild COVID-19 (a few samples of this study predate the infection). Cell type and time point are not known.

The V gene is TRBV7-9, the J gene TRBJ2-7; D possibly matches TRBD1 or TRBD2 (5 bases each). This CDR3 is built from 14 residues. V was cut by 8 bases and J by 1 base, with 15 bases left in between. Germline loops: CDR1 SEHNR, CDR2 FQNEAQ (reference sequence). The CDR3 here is CASAAEGVSYEQYF. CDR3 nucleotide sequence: TGTGCCAGCGCAGCGGAAGGGGTATCCTACGAGCAGTACTTC.

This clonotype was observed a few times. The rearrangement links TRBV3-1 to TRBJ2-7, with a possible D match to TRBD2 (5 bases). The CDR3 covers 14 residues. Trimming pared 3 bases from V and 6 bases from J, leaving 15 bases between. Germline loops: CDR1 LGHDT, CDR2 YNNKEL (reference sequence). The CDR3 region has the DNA TGTGCCAGCAGCCACGATACGGGAAACTCCGAGCAGTACTTC. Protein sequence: CASSHDTGNSEQYF.

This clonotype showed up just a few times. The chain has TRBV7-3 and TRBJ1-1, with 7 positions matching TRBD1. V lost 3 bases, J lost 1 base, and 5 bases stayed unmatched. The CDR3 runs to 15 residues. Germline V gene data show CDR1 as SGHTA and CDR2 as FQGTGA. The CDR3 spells CASSFDRAGNTEAFF. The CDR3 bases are TGTGCCAGCAGCTTCGACAGGGCAGGGAACACTGAAGCTTTCTTT.

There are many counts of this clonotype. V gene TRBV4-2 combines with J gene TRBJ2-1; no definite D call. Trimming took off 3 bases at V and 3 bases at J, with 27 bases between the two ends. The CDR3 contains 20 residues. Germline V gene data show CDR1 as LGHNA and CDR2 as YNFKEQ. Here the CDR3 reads CASSQDGLTVDHYYYNEQFF. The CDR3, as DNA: TGTGCCAGCAGCCAGGATGGGTTAACCGTCGACCATTATTACTACAATGAGCAGTTCTTC.

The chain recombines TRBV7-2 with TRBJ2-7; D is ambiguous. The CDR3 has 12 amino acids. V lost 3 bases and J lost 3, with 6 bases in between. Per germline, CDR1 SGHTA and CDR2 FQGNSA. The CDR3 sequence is CASSFDIYEQYF. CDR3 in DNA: TGTGCCAGCAGCTTCGACATCTACGAGCAGTACTTC.

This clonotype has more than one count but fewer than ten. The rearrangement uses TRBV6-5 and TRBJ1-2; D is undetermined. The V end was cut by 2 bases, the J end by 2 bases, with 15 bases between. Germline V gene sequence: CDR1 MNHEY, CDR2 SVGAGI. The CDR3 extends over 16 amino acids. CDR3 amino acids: CASSYIGRVENYGYTF. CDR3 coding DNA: TGTGCCAGCAGTTACATTGGGAGAGTAGAAAACTATGGCTACACCTTC.

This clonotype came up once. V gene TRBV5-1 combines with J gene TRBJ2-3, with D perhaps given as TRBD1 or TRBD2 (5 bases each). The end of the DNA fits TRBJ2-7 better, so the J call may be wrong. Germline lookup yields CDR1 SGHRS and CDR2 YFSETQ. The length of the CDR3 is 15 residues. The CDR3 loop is CASSWDGSSSYEQYV. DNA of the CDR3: TGCGCCAGCAGCTGGGACGGATCTAGCTCCTACGAGCAGTACGTC.

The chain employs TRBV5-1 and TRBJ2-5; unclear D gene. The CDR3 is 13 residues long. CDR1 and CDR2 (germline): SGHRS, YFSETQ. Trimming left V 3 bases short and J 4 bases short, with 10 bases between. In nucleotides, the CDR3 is TGCGCCAGCAGCTCAGGAATTTCAGAGACCCAGTACTTC. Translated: CASSSGISETQYF.

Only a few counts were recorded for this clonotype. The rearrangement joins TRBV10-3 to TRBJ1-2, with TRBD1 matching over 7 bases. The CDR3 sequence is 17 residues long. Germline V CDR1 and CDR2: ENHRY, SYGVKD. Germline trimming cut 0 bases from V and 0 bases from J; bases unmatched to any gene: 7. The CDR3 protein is CAISESGRGRANYGYTF. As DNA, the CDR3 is TGTGCCATCAGTGAGTCGGGCAGGGGGAGAGCTAACTATGGCTACACCTTC.

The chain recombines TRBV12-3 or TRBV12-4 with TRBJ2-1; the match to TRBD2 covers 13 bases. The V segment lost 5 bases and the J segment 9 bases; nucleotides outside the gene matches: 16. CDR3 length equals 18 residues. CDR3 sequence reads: CASSILPQLAGGPGEQFF. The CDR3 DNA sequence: TGTGCCAGCAGTATCCTCCCACAACTAGCGGGAGGGCCAGGTGAGCAGTTCTTC.

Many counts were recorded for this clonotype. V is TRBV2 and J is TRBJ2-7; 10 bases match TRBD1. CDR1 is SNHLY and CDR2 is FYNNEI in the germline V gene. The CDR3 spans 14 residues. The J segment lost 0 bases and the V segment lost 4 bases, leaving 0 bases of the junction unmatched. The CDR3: CASSGTGGSYEQYF. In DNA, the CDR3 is TGTGCCAGCAGTGGGACAGGGGGCTCCTACGAGCAGTACTTC. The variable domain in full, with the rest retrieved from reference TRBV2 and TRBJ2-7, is EPEVTQTPSHQVTQMGQEVILRCVPISNHLYFYWYRQILGQKVEFLVSFYNNEISEKSEIFDDQFSVERPDGSNFTLKIRSTKLEDSAMYFCASSGTGGSYEQYFGPGTRLTVT.